The present entry profiles one TCR beta chain with its context. The source of the sample is a study of OX40 agonist ivuxolimab in advanced cancers. From germline, CDR1 is SEHNR and CDR2 FQNEAQ (reference sequence). The CDR3 loop spans 13 amino acids. Deletions cut 5 bases from V and 4 bases from J, with 9 bases between. Sequenced by immunoSEQ multiplex PCR; TCRdb stores in-frame clones only, minus some. This sample has 75,000 to 100,000 clones, with 75% to 90% found just once. The sequenced sample was CD4+ or CD8+ T cells sorted from blood, obtained in a trial of the OX40 agonist ivuxolimab. This TCR came from an adult with an advanced solid tumor such as melanoma, head and neck, liver or kidney cancer. V and J are TRBV7-9 and TRBJ1-5; D not resolved. The CDR3 DNA reads as TGTGCCAGCAGCCCCGTGGGGAATCAGCCCCAGCATTTT. Residues: CASSPVGNQPQHF.